This TCR beta chain was sequenced during a study of T-cell memory formation after mild COVID-19. Study context: TCR clustering was largely donor specific.

The germline CDR1 and CDR2 sequences are SGHVS and FNYEAQ. Trimming pared 4 bases from V and 6 bases from J, leaving 6 bases between. This CDR3 comprises 12 residues. The study, taken as a whole, reports: Among CD4+ contracting clones, most were CM and EM, and CD8+ ones EMRA. From day 15 to 85, contracting clones were balanced between CD4 and CD8, whereas later expanders leaned toward CD4+.

In this sample, this clonotype turned up many times. What it binds is not known. Libraries for TCRalpha and TCRbeta carried sample barcodes and unique molecular identifiers via 5'RACE. TCRdb analysed the 5' RACE reads with MiXCR anew, one entry per CDR3 protein. Of around 390,000 distinct CDR3 sequences listed, about 16% are singletons. What was sequenced was PBMCs or a T cell subset sorted from them (not recorded which). The sequence was collected from a man younger than 30 who had mild COVID-19 (a few samples of this study predate the infection). Cell type and time point are not known. The V and J genes are TRBV7-6 and TRBJ2-2; D unclear. The CDR3 sequence: CASSSDAGELFF. CDR3 nucleotide sequence: TGTGCCAGCAGCTCGGACGCCGGGGAGCTGTTTTTT.